A single sample gave rise to the 6 T cell receptor beta chains below, sequenced in a study of OX40 agonist ivuxolimab in advanced cancers. The protocol was immunoSEQ multiplex PCR, while the TCRdb copy is restricted to in-frame clones and leaves out a portion. This sample has about 95,000 clones; 85% to 90% occur once, and the top ten carry approximately 0.35%. This material consisted of CD4+ or CD8+ T cells sorted from blood, taken in a trial of the OX40 agonist ivuxolimab. The source of these receptors is an adult with an advanced solid tumor such as melanoma, head and neck, liver or kidney cancer.

The rearrangement links TRBV30 to TRBJ1-4, with TRBD1 as a possible D gene (6 bases). CDR1 GTSNPN and CDR2 SVGIG come from the germline V gene (reference sequence). This CDR3 contains 17 residues. Deletions cut 1 base from V and 0 bases from J, with 15 bases between. The CDR3 DNA reads as TGTGCCTGGAGTGAGCGAAGACAGGTTCCAACTAATGAAAAACTGTTTTTT. Its translation is CAWSERRQVPTNEKLFF.

V and J are TRBV6-5 and TRBJ2-1; D possibly corresponds to TRBD2 (6 bases). The CDR3 has 13 residues. The V gene's germline CDR1 is MNHEY and CDR2 SVGAGI. The V gene lost 6 bases and the J gene lost 1 base, with 7 bases spanning the gap. In nucleotides, the CDR3 is TGTGCCAGCAGGGCGGGGTCCTACAATGAGCAGTTCTTC. Protein: CASRAGSYNEQFF.

The J gene is TRBJ1-1, the V gene TRBV18; no clear D gene. Germline V gene lookup returns CDR1 KGHSH and CDR2 LQKENI. Between the trimmed V and J ends, which lost 3 bases and 0 bases, there was a span of 5 bases. The CDR3 runs 13 residues. CDR3 loop: CASSPSVNTEAFF. The CDR3 coding sequence is TGTGCCAGCTCACCGTCCGTGAACACTGAAGCTTTCTTT.

CDR3: CSVEEAQYF. CDR3 nucleotide sequence: TGCAGCGTTGAGGAGGCGCAGTATTTT. The rearrangement links TRBV29-1 to TRBJ2-3; a weak D match, TRBD2 (5 bases). This CDR3 contains 9 residues. V shed 3 bases and J shed 10 bases, with 5 bases lying between them. Germline CDR1 SQVTM, CDR2 ANQGSEA.

The chain is built from TRBV28 and TRBJ1-2; 8 bases match TRBD1. The length of the CDR3 is 14 residues. Germline-derived CDR1 and CDR2 are MDHEN and SYDVKM. V was clipped by 6 bases and J by 8 bases; unmatched bases: 11. The CDR3 here is CASSSGAGGRGYTF. The CDR3, as DNA: TGTGCCAGCAGCTCGGGGGCAGGGGGCCGAGGCTACACCTTC.

The DNA for the CDR3 is TGTGCCAGCACTGACCTCGCTCCAGGGGGCATTGGGGATGCCGGGGAGCTGTTTTTT. This codes for CASTDLAPGGIGDAGELFF. The chain uses TRBV6-1 and TRBJ2-2, with 8 bases lining up with TRBD1. Losses at the gene ends were 7 bases for V and 6 bases for J; bases not matched to a gene: 22. This CDR3 spans 19 amino acids. Germline CDR1 MNHNS, CDR2 SASEGT.